This record covers a single TCR beta chain. Its antigen is undetermined. This entry belongs to a study of long-term antiretroviral therapy in people with HIV. It was version v3.0 of the immunoSEQ assay that was run at survey level. Sequencing of each sample targeted roughly 35,000-55,000 T-cell genomes. Here immunoSEQ multiplex PCR was the method, and the copy in TCRdb shows in-frame clones only, minus some. The table lists about 17,000 clones, roughly 77% of them singletons. Broader study findings: Diversity increased after ART yet remained lower than in transplant donor controls.

Trimming took 1 base from V and 5 from J, leaving 12 bases between them. CDR3 length: 15 amino acids. Per the germline V gene, CDR1 is MNHNS and CDR2 is SASEGT. Each contributor possessed a minimum of one pre-ART and a minimum of two post-ART PBMC samples. Sample: unsorted PBMCs, taken 0.3 years after starting antiretroviral therapy. This clonotype originated in a man younger than 35 with HIV. The chain is built from TRBV6-1 and TRBJ1-5; D is unresolved. The CDR3 nucleotides read TGTGCCAGCAGTGAAGTCTCAACAGCGGATCAGCCCCAGCATTTT. Protein product: CASSEVSTADQPQHF.